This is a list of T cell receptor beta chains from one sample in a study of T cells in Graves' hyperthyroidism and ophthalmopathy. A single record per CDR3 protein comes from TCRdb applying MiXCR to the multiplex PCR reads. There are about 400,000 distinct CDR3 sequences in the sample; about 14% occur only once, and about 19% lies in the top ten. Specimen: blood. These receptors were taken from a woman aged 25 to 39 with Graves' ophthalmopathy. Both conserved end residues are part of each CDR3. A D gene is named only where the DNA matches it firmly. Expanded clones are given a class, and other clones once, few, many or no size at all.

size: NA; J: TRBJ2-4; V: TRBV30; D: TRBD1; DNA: TGTGCCTGGAGTGGGACAGGAGAAAACATTCAGTACTTC; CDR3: CAWSGTGENIQYF
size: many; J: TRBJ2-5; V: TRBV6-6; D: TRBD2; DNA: TGTGCCAGCAGTTACTCTGTGTCTAGCGGCCAAGAGACCCAGTACTTC; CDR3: CASSYSVSSGQETQYF
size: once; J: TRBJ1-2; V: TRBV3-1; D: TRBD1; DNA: TGTGCCAGCAGCCAAGACAACAGGGGAGCCTATGGCTACACCTTC; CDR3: CASSQDNRGAYGYTF
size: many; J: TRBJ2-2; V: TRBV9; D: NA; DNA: TGTGCCAGCAGCGTAGAGGTAGACACCGGGGAGCTGTTTTTT; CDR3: CASSVEVDTGELFF
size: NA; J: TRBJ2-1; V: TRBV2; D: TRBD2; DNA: TGTGCCAGCAGGGGGGTCCTAGCGGGGCCATACAATGAGCAGTTCTTC; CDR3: CASRGVLAGPYNEQFF
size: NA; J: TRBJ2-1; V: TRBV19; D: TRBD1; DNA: TGTGCCAGTAGTACCATGGACAGGGTGGGCTCCTACAATGAGCAGTTCTTC; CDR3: CASSTMDRVGSYNEQFF
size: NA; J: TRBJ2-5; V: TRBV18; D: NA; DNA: TGTGCCAGCTCACCAGTCCGGGGTTGGGAGACCCAGTACTTC; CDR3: CASSPVRGWETQYF
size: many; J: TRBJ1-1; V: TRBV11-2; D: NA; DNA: TGTGCCAGCAAGCTTATGGTGACAGACACTGAAGCTTTCTTT; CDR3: CASKLMVTDTEAFF
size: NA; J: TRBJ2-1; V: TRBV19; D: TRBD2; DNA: TGTGCCAGTAGTTCGGGGCGGGAGATCTACAATGAGCAGTTCTTC; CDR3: CASSSGREIYNEQFF
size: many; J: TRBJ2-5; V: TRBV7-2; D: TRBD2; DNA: TGTGCCAGCAGCGCCTCTAGCGGGGGGGGGGAGACCCAGTACTTC; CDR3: CASSASSGGGETQYF
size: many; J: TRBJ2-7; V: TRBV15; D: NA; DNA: TGTGCCACCAGCAGAGATTTGACACTCCAGTACTACGAGCAGTACTTC; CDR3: CATSRDLTLQYYEQYF
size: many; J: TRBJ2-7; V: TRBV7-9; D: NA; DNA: TGTGCCAGCCCCCCCTCAAATCACCGAATAAATAACTACGAGCAGTACTTC; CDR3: CASPPSNHRINNYEQYF
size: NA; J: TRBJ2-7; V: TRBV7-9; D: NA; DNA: TGTGCCAGCAACTGGGGTGGGGGCGGGGACGAGCAGTACTTC; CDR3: CASNWGGGGDEQYF
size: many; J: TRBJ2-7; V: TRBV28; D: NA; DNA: TGTGCCAGCAGTTTATGGGGAGGAGGGAACGACGAGCAGTACTTC; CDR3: CASSLWGGGNDEQYF
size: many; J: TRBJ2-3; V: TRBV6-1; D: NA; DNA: TGTGCCAGCAGTGAGGGGCTTGGGGGGGCGACAGATACGCAGTATTTT; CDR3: CASSEGLGGATDTQYF
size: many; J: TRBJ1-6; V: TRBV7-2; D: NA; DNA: TGTGCCAGCAGCCAACAGACAGGAAGCTCCTATAATTCACCCCTCCACTTT; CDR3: CASSQQTGSSYNSPLHF
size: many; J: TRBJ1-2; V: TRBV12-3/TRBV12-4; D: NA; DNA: TGTGCCAGCAGCCCCCCTGTGAACAGGGACAACCACTATGGCTACACCTTC; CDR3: CASSPPVNRDNHYGYTF
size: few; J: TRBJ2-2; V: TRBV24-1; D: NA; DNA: TGTGCCACCAGTGGACTTAGACAGGTGGGGGCCGGGGAGCTGTTTTTT; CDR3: CATSGLRQVGAGELFF
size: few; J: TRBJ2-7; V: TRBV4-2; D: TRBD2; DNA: TGTGCCAGCAGCCAAGCGACTAGCGGGTGGACCTACGAGCAGTACTTC; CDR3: CASSQATSGWTYEQYF
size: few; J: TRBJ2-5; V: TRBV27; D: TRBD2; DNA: TGTACCAGCAGTTTAGCGGGGGGGCAAGAGACCCAGTACTTC; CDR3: CTSSLAGGQETQYF
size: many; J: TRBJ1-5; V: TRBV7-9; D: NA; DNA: TGTGCCAGCAGCTATGGGGTTCAGCCCCAGCATTTT; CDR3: CASSYGVQPQHF
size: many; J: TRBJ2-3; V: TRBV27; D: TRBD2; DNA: TGTGCCAGCAGTTCCAGACTAGCGGGGGGCACAGATACGCAGTATTTT; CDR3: CASSSRLAGGTDTQYF
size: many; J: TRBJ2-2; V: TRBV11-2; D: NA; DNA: TGTGCCAGCAGCCTCCTCGGGACAACCACCGGGGAGCTGTTTTTT; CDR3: CASSLLGTTTGELFF
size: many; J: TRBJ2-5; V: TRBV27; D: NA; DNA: TGTGCCAGCAGTTTGAGCAATGGCCTGTACCAAGAGACCCAGTACTTC; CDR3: CASSLSNGLYQETQYF
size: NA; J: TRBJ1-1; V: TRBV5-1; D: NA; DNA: TGCGCCAGCACTCCGTTCACGGGGAGTCGCACTGAAGCTTTCTTT; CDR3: CASTPFTGSRTEAFF
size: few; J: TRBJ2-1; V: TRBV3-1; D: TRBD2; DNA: TGTGCCAGCAGCCAGGGGACTAGCGAGAATGAGCAGTTCTTC; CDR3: CASSQGTSENEQFF
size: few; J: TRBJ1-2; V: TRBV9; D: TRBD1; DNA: TGTGCCAGCAGCGGTCTTGCGGGACAGGGGTATGGCTACACCTTC; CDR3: CASSGLAGQGYGYTF
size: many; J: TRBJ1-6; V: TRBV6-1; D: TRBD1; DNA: TGTGCCACGGGGGGGGACAGACCCTTGAGGTCACCCCTCCACTTT; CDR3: CATGGDRPLRSPLHF
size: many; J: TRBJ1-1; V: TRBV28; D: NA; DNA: TGTGCCAGCAGTGGGCTGAACACTGAAGCTTTCTTT; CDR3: CASSGLNTEAFF
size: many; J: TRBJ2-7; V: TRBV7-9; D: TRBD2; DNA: TGTGCCAGCAGCTCGCGGTCCGGGACTAGCGGGGGTTACGAGCAGTACTTC; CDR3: CASSSRSGTSGGYEQYF
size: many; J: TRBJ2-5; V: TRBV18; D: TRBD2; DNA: TGTGCCAGCTCAATCAGCGGGGCGAACCGAGAGACCCAGTACTTC; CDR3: CASSISGANRETQYF
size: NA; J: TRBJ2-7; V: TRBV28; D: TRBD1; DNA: TGTGCCAGCAGTCCCACCGGGACAGGGAACTACGAGCAGTACTTC; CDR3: CASSPTGTGNYEQYF
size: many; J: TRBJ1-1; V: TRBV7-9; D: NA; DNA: TGTGCCAGCAGCTTAACAGGGTCGAACACTGAAGCTTTCTTT; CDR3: CASSLTGSNTEAFF
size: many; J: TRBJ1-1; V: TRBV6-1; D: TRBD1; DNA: TGTGCCAGCAAGAAAACCGGGACAGCGGCCACTGAAGCTTTCTTT; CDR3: CASKKTGTAATEAFF
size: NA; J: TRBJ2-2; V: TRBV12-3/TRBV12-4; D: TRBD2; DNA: TGTGCCAGCTCAACGGAGCGGGGGGGCACCGGGGAGCTGTTTTTT; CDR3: CASSTERGGTGELFF
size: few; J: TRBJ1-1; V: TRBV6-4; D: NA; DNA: TGTGCCAGCAGTGACTCAAGGGGGGAGGCTTTCTTT; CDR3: CASSDSRGEAFF
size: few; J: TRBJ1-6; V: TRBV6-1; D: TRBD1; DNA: TGTGCCAGCGCTACAGGGGGCGGTAATTCACCCCTCCACTTT; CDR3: CASATGGGNSPLHF
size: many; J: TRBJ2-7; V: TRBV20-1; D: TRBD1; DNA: TGCAGTGCTAGCCGACGGGACAGGACCTACGAGCAGTACTTC; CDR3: CSASRRDRTYEQYF
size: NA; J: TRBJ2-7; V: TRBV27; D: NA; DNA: TGTGCCAGCAGTTTTCACGGGAGCTCCTACGAGCAGTACTTC; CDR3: CASSFHGSSYEQYF
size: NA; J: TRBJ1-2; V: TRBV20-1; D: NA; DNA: TGCAGTGCTAGAGAAGGGGGTTCGGTGGGCTACACCTTC; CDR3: CSAREGGSVGYTF
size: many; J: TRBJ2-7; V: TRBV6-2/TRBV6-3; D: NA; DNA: TGTGCCAGCAGTTACTCGAGGCTAAACTACGAGCAGTACTTC; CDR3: CASSYSRLNYEQYF
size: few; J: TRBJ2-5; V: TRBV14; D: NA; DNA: TGTGCCAGCAGCGGTCTTGTTGCTGCAGAGACCCAGTACTTC; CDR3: CASSGLVAAETQYF
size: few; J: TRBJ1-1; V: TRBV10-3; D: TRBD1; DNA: TGTGCCATCAGTGAGTCGGGGACAGCTACTGAAGCTTTCTTT; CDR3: CAISESGTATEAFF
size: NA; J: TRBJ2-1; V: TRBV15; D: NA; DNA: TGTGCCACCAGCAGCGATTGGAATGAGCAGTTCTTC; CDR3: CATSSDWNEQFF
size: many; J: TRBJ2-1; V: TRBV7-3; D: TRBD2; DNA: TGTGCCAGCAGCTTAACGGGAGCGGGGGCGTCACAGTTCTTC; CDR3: CASSLTGAGASQFF
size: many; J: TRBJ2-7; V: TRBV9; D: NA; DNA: TGTGCCAGCAGTCCAACCCCCGTATTTGAGCAGTACTTC; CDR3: CASSPTPVFEQYF
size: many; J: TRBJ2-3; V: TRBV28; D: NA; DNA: TGTGCCAGCCGGCAGGGGGGTAAAGATACGCAGTATTTT; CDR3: CASRQGGKDTQYF
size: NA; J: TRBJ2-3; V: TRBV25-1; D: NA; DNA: TGTGCCAGCAGACCCACCTACAACACAGATACGCAGTATTTT; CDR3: CASRPTYNTDTQYF